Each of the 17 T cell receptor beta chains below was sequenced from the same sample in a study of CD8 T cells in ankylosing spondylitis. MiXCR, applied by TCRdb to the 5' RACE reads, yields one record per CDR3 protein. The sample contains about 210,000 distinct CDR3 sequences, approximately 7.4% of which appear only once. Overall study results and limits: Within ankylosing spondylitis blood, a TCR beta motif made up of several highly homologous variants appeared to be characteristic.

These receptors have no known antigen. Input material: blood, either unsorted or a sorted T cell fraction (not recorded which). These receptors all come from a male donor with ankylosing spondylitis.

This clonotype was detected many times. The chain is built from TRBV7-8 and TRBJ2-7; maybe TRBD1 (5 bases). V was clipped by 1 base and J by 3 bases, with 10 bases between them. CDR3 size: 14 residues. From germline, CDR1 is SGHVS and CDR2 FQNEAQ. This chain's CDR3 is CASSLGRGFYEQYF. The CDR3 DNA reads TGTGCCAGCAGCTTAGGAAGGGGCTTCTACGAGCAGTACTTC.

The CDR3 nucleotides read TGCAGTGCCCGAGGACTAGGAGGGAACGAGCAGTACTTC. Translated, it gives CSARGLGGNEQYF. The V call is TRBV20-1, the J call TRBJ2-7, with 7 positions matching TRBD2. The junction had 10 bases not matched to a gene; V was cut back by 6 bases and J by 5 bases. Per germline, CDR1 DFQATT and CDR2 SNEGSKA (reference sequence). CDR3 size: 13 residues.

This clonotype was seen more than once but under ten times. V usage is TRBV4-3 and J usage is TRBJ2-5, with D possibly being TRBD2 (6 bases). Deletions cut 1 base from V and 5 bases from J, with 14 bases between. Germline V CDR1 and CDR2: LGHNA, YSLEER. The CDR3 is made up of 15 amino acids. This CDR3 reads CASSQAYGGAETQYF. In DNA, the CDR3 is TGCGCCAGCAGCCAAGCGTATGGCGGGGCGGAGACCCAGTACTTC.

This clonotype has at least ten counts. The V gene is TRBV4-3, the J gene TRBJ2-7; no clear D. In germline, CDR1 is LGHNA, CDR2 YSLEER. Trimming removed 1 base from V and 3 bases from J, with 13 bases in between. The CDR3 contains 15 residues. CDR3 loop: CASSQGVSRGYEQYF. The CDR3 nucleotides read TGCGCCAGCAGCCAAGGGGTGTCCAGAGGCTACGAGCAGTACTTC.

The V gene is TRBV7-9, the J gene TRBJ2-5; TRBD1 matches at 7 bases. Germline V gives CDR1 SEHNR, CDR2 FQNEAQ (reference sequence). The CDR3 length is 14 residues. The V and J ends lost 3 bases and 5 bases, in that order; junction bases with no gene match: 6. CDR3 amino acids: CASSLTGLGETQYF. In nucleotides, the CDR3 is TGTGCCAGCAGCTTGACAGGGTTGGGCGAGACCCAGTACTTC.

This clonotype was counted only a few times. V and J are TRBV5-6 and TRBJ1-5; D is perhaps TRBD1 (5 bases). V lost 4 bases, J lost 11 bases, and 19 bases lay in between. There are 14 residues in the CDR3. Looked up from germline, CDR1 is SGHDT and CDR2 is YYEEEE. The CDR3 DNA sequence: TGTGCCAGCAGCGCCGGGACGGGAATCAGGGCCCAGCATTTT. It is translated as CASSAGTGIRAQHF.

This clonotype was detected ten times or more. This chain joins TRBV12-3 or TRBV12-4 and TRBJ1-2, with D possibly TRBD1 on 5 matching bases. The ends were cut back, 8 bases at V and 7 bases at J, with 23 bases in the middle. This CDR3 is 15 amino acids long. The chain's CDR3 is CASGPGADPTGGYTF. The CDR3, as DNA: TGTGCCAGCGGCCCTGGGGCAGATCCTACGGGTGGCTACACCTTC.

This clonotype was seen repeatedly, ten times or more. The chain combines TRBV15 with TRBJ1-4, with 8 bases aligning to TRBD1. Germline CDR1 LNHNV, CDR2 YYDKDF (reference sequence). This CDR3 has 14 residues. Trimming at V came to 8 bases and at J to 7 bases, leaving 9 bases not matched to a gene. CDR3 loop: CATYEDREGEKLFF. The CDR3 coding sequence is TGTGCCACCTACGAGGACAGGGAGGGTGAAAAACTGTTTTTT.

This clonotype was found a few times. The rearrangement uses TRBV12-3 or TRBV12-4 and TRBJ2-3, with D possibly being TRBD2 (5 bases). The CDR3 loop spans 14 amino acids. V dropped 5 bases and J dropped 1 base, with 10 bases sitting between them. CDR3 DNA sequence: TGTGCCAGCAGTCGAGGGCCAGGCACAGATACGCAGTATTTT. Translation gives CASSRGPGTDTQYF.

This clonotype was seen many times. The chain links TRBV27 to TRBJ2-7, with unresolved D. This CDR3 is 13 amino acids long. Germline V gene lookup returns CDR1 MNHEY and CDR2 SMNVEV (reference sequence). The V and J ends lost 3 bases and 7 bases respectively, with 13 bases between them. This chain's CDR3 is CASSFGQSLEQYF. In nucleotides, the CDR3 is TGTGCCAGCAGTTTCGGCCAGAGCTTAGAGCAGTACTTC.

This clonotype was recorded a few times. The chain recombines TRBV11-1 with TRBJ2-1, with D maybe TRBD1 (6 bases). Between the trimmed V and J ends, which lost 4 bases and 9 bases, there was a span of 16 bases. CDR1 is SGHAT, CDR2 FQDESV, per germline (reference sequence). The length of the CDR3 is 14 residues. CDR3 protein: CASSSPLQGGEQFF. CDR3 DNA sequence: TGTGCCAGCAGCTCGCCCCTACAGGGCGGTGAGCAGTTCTTC. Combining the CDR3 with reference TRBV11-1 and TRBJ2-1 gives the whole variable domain EAEVAQSPRYKITEKSQAVAFWCDPISGHATLYWYRQILGQGPELLVQFQDESVVDDSQLPKDRFSAERLKGVDSTLKIQPAELGDSAMYLCASSSPLQGGEQFFGPGTRLTVL.

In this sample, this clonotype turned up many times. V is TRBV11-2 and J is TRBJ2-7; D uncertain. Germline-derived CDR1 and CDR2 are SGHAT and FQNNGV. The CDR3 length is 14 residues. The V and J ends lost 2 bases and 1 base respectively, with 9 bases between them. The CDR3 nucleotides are TGTGCCAGCAGCTTAAACGGCCCGTCCTACGAGCAGTACTTC. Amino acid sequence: CASSLNGPSYEQYF.

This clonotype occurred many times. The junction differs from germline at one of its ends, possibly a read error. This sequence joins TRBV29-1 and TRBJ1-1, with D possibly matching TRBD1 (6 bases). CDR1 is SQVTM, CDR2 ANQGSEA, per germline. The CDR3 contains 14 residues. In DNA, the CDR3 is TGCAGCGTGGAAGGACAGCGTATGAACACTGAAGCTTTCTTT. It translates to CSVEGQRMNTEAFF. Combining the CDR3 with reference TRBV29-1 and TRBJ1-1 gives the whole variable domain SAVISQKPSRDICQRGTSLTIQCQVDSQVTMMFWYRQQPGQSLTLIATANQGSEATYESGFVIDKFPISRPNLTFSTLTVSNMSPEDSSIYLCSVEGQRMNTEAFFGQGTRLTVV.

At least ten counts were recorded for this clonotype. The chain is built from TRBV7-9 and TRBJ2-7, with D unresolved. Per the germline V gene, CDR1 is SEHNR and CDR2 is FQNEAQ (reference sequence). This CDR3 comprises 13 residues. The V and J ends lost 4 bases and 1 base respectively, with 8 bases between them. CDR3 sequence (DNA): TGTGCCAGCAGCTCCATGGGGTCCTACGAGCAGTACTTC. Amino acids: CASSSMGSYEQYF.

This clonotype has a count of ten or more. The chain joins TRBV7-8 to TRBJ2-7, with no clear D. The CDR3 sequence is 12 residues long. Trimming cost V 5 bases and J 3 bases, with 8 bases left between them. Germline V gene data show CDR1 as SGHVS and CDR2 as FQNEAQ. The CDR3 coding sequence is TGTGCCAGCAGCGGGTCGGACTACGAGCAGTACTTC. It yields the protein CASSGSDYEQYF.

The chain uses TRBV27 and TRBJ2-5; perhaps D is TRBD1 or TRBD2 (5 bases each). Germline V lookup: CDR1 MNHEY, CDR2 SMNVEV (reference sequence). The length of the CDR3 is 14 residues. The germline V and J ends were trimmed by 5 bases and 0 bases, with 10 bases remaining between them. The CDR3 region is CASSPSGHQETQYF. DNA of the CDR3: TGTGCCAGCAGTCCCTCGGGGCACCAAGAGACCCAGTACTTC.

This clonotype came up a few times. The CDR3: CASSLADGYNEQFF. CDR3 nucleotide sequence: TGTGCCAGCAGCTTAGCGGACGGTTACAATGAGCAGTTCTTC. V and J are TRBV7-9 and TRBJ2-1; D is undetermined. Trimming removed 0 bases at V and 4 bases at J, with 7 bases between. Germline assignment: CDR1 SEHNR and CDR2 FQNEAQ (reference sequence). CDR3 length: 14 amino acids.